This record concerns one TCR beta chain sequence. The data were obtained in a study of identical twins. From germline, CDR1 is KGHSH and CDR2 LQKENI. CDR3 length: 12 residues. Trimming removed 3 bases at V and 6 bases at J, with 8 bases between. MiXCR, run by TCRdb on the 5' RACE reads, gives a single entry per CDR3 protein. The repertoire holds 450,000 or so distinct CDR3 sequences, with about 24% as singletons. The same data also went into a second study, on T cells expressing NK-cell markers.

This sequence joins TRBV18 and TRBJ1-1; D is unclear. The sample consisted of CD4+ T cells sorted from blood. The source is a woman aged 18-35 years in good health. This chain's CDR3 is CASSPGYAEAFF. CDR3 nucleotides: TGTGCCAGCTCACCGGGGTACGCTGAAGCTTTCTTT.